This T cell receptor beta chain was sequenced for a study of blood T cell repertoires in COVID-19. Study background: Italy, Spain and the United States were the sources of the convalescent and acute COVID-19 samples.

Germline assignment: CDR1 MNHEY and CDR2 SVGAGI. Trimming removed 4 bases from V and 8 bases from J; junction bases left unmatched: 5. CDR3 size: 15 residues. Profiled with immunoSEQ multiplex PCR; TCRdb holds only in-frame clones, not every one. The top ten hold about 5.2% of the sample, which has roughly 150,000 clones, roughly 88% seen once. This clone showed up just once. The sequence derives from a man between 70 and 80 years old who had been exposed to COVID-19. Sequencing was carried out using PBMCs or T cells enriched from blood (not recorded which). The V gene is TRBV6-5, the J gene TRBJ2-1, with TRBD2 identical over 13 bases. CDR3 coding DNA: TGTGCCAGCAGTTCCGGACTAGCGGGAGCGCATGAGCAGTTCTTC. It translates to CASSSGLAGAHEQFF.